The sequence of this T cell receptor (beta chain) was determined in a study of shared clonotypes between healthy human individuals. General study results and limits: Non-shared clonotypes were found to have lower generation probabilities than the clonotypes that were shared by all four of the sorted-subset donors. Naive CD4 clonotypes overlapped across a handful of donors at roughly 5%. Relative to memory subsets, naive subsets generally showed larger estimated richness.

The CDR3 covers 15 residues. Germline V lookup: CDR1 MNHEY, CDR2 SMNVEV (reference sequence). The V end was cut by 5 bases, the J end by 4 bases, with 16 bases between. Evenly divided among several immunoSEQ plates was the genomic DNA of each subset. The data were produced by immunoSEQ multiplex PCR, yet TCRdb's version contains in-frame clones alone and is incomplete. Of around 1,000,000 clones detected, 77% appear once; the ten largest clones hold more than 0.85%. Notes on this clone: Its specificity is unknown.

This rearrangement joins TRBV27 to TRBJ2-3; possibly TRBD1 for D (5 bases). This clonotype originated in a man younger than 35 in good health. Some clones in this sample may be carry-over from other donors' samples. Specimen: memory CD4+ T cells from PBMCs. Indicated subset: CD45RA-negative fraction. CDR3 coding DNA: TGTGCCAGCAGTCGACAGATACCCGGCCCAGATACGCAGTATTTT. Amino acid sequence: CASSRQIPGPDTQYF.